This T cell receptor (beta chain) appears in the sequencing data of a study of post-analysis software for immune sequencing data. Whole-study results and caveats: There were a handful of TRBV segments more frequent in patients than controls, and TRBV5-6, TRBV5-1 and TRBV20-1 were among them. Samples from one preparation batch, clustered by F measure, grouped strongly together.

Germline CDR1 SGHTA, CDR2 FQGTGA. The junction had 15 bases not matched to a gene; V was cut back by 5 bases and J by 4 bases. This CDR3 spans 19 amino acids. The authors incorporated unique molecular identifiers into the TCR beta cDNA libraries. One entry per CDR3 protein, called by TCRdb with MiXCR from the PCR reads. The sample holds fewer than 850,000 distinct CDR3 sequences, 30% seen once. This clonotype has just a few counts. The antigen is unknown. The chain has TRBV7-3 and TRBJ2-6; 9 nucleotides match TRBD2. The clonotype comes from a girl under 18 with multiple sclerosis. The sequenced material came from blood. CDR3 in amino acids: CASSRRGLAPGTGANVLTF. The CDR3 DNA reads TGTGCCAGCAGCCGGCGGGGACTAGCTCCTGGTACAGGGGCCAACGTCCTGACTTTC.